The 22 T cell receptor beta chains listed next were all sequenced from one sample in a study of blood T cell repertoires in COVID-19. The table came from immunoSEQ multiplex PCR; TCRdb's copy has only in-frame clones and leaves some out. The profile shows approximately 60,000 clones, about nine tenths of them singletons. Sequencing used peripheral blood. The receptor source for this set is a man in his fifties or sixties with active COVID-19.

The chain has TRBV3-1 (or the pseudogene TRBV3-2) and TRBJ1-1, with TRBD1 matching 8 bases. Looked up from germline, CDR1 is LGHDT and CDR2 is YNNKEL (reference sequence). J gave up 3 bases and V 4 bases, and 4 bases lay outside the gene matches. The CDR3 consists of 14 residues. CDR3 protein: CASSRDRGYTEAFF. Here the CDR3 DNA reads TGTGCCAGCAGCCGAGACAGGGGCTACACTGAAGCTTTCTTT.

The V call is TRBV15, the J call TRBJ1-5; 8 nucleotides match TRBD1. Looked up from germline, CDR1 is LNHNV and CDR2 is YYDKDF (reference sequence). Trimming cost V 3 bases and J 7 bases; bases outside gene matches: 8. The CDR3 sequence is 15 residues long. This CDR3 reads CATSSDRGVGQPQHF. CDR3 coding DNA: TGTGCCACCAGCAGTGACAGGGGAGTAGGGCAGCCCCAGCATTTT. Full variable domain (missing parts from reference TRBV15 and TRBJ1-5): DAMVIQNPRYQVTQFGKPVTLSCSQTLNHNVMYWYQQKSSQAPKLLFHYYDKDFNNEADTPDNFQSRRPNTSFCFLDIRSPGLGDTAMYLCATSSDRGVGQPQHFGDGTRLSIL.

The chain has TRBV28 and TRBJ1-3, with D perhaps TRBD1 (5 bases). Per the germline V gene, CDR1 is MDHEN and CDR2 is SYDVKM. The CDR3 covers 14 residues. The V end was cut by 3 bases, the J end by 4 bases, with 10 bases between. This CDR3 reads CASSFFAGGNTIYF. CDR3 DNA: TGTGCCAGCAGTTTCTTTGCAGGGGGAAACACCATATATTTT.

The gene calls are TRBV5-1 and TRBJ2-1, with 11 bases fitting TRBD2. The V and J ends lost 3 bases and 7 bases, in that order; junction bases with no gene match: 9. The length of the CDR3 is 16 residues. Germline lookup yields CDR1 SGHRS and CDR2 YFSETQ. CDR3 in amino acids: CASSSNPGTSGNEQFF. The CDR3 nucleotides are TGCGCCAGCAGCTCGAACCCCGGGACTAGCGGTAATGAGCAGTTCTTC.

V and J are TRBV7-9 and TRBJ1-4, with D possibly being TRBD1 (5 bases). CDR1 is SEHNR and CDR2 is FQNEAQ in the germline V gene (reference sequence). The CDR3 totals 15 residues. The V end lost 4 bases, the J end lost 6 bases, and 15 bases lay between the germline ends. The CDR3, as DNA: TGTGCCAGCAGCTCCCTCGGCAGGGTTGATGAAAAACTGTTTTTT. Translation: CASSSLGRVDEKLFF.

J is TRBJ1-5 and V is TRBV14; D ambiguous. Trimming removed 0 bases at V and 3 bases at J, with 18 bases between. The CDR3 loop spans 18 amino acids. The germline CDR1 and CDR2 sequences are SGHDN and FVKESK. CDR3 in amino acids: CASSQDKLEIRNNQPQHF. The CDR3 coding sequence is TGTGCCAGCAGCCAAGATAAATTGGAGATAAGAAACAATCAGCCCCAGCATTTT.

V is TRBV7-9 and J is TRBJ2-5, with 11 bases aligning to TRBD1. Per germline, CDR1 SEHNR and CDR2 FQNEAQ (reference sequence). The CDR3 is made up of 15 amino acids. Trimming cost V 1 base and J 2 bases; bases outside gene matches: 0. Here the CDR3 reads CASSLGDRGQETQYF. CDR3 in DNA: TGTGCCAGCAGCTTAGGGGACAGGGGGCAAGAGACCCAGTACTTC.

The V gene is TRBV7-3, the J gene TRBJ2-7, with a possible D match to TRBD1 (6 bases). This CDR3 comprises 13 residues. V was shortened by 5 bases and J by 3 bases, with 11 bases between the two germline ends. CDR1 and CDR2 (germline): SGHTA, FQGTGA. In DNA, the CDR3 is TGTGCCAGCAGCACTACGACAGGCTACGAGCAGTACTTC. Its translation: CASSTTTGYEQYF.

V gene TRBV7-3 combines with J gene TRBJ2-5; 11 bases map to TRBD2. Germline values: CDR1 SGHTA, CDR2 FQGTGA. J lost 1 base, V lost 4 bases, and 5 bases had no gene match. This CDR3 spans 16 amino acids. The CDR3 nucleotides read TGTGCCAGCAGCTCACCGACTAGCGGGACCCAAGAGACCCAGTACTTC. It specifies CASSSPTSGTQETQYF.

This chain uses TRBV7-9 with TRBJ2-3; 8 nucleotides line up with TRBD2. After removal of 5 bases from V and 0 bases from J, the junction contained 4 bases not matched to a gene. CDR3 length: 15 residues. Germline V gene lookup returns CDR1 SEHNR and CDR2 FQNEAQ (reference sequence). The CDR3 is CASSGLAGSTDTQYF. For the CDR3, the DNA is TGTGCCAGCAGCGGACTAGCTGGAAGCACAGATACGCAGTATTTT.

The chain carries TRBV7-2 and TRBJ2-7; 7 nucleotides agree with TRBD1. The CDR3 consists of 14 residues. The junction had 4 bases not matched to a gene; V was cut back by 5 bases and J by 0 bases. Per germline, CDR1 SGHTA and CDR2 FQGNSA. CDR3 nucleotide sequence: TGTGCCAGCAGCCCGTACAGGGGCTCCTACGAGCAGTACTTC. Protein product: CASSPYRGSYEQYF.

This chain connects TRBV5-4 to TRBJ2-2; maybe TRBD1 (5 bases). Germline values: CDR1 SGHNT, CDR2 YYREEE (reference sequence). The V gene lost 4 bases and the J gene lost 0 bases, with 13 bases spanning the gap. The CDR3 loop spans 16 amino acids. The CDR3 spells CASSGTGAANTGELFF. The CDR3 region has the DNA TGTGCCAGCAGCGGTACAGGAGCCGCGAACACCGGGGAGCTGTTTTTT. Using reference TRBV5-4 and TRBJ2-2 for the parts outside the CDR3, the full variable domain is ETGVTQSPTHLIKTRGQQVTLRCSSQSGHNTVSWYQQALGQGPQFIFQYYREEENGRGNFPPRFSGLQFPNYSSELNVNALELDDSALYLCASSGTGAANTGELFFGEGSRLTVL.

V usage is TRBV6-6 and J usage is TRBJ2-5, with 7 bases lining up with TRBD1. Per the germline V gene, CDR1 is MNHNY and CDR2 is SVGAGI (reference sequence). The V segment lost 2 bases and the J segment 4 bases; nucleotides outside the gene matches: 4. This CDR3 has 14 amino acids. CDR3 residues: CASSYTGDGETQYF. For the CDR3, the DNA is TGTGCCAGCAGTTACACAGGGGATGGAGAGACCCAGTACTTC.

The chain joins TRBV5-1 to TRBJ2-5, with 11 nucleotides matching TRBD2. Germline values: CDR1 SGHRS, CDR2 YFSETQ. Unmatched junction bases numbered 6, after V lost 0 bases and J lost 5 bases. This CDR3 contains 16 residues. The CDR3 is CASSLAAASGRETQYF. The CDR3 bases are TGCGCCAGCAGCTTGGCCGCGGCTAGCGGGAGGGAGACCCAGTACTTC.

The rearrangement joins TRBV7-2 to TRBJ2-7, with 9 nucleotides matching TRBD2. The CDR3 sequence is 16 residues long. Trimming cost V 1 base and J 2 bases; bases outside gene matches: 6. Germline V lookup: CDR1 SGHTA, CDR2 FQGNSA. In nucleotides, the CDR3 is TGTGCCAGCAGCTTAGGGGTAGCGGGAGCTGCCTACGAGCAGTACTTC. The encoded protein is CASSLGVAGAAYEQYF.

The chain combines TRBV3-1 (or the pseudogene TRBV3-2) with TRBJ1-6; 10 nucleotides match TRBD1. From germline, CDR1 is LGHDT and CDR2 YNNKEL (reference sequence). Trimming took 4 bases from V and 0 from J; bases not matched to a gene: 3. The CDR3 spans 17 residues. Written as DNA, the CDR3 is TGTGCCAGCAGCCTCAGGACAGGGGGCTCCTATAATTCACCCCTCCACTTT. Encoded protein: CASSLRTGGSYNSPLHF.

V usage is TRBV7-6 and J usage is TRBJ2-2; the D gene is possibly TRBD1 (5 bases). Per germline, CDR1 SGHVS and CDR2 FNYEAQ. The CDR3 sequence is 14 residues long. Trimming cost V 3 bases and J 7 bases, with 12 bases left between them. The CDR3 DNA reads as TGTGCCAGCAGCTTGCCAGGGTCATACGGGGAGCTGTTTTTT. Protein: CASSLPGSYGELFF.

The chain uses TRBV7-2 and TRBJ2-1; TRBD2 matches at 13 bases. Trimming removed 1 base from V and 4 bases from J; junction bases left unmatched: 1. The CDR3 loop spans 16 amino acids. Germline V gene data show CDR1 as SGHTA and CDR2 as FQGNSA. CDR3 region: CASSLEGLAGYNEQFF. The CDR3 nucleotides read TGTGCCAGCAGCTTAGAGGGACTAGCGGGATACAATGAGCAGTTCTTC.

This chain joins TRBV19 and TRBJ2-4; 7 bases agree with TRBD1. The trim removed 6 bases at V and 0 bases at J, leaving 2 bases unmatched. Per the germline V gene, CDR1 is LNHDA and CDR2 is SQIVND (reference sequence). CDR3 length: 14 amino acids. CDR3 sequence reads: CASRDRLAKNIQYF. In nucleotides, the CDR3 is TGTGCCAGTAGGGACAGGCTAGCCAAAAACATTCAGTACTTC. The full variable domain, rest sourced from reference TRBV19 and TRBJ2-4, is DGGITQSPKYLFRKEGQNVTLSCEQNLNHDAMYWYRQDPGQGLRLIYYSQIVNDFQKGDIAEGYSVSREKKESFPLTVTSAQKNPTAFYLCASRDRLAKNIQYFGAGTRLSVL.

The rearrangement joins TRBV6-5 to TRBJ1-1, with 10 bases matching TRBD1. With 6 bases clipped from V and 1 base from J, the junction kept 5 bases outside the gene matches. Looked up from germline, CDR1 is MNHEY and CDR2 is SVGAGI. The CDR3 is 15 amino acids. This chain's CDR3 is CASRWDRGTNTEAFF. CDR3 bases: TGTGCCAGCAGGTGGGACAGGGGAACGAACACTGAAGCTTTCTTT.

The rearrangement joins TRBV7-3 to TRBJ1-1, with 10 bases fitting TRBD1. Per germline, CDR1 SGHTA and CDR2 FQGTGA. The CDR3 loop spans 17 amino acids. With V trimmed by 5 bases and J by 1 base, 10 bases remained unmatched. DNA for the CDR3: TGTGCCAGCAGCCCCCAAGGGACAGGGGCCTCGAACACTGAAGCTTTCTTT. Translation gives CASSPQGTGASNTEAFF.

The CDR3 DNA is TGTGCCAGCAGTTTAACCGGGACTAAGGGCTCCTACGAGCAGTACTTC. It is translated as CASSLTGTKGSYEQYF. The gene calls are TRBV27 and TRBJ2-7; 7 nucleotides agree with TRBD2. Per the germline V gene, CDR1 is MNHEY and CDR2 is SMNVEV (reference sequence). Losses at the gene ends were 2 bases for V and 0 bases for J; bases not matched to a gene: 7. CDR3 length: 16 residues.